This T cell receptor (beta chain) was obtained from a study of identifying expanded T cells in peripheral blood. Study conclusions and caveats: Approximately 2-week clone count variance significantly increased as total template count grew. Differentially abundant clones: approximately 1.3 between replicates, 15 to 17 at 2 to 3 weeks, around 19 at four.

Clones were read by immunoSEQ multiplex PCR, and TCRdb kept only the in-frame ones, dropping some. The sample has tens of thousands of clones, about 85% seen once. Regarding this clone: Its antigen is unidentified.

The V and J ends lost 5 bases and 7 bases respectively, with 11 bases between them. Germline assignment: CDR1 SNHLY and CDR2 FYNNEI. The CDR3 has 13 amino acids. Healthy donors had no documented immune events, such as infections, while sampled. This TCR derives from a person between 18 and 69 years old in good health. The chain couples TRBV2 to TRBJ1-4; D unclear. The source material was blood. DNA for the CDR3: TGTGCCAGCAGTTGGGGTGGAAGTGAAAAACTGTTTTTT. Translated, it gives CASSWGGSEKLFF.